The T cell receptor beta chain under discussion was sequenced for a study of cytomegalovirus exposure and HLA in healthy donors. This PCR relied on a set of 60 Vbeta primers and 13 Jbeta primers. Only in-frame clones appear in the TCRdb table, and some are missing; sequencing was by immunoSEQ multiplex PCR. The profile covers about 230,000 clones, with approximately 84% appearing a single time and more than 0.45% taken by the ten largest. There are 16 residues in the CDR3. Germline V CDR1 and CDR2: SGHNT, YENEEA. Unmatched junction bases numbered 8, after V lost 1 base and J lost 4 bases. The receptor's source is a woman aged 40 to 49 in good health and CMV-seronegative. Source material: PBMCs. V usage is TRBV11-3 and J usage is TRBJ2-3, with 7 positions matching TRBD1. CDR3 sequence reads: CASSLVGGRASDTQYF. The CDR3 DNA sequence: TGTGCCAGCAGCTTAGTAGGGGGCAGGGCATCAGATACGCAGTATTTT.